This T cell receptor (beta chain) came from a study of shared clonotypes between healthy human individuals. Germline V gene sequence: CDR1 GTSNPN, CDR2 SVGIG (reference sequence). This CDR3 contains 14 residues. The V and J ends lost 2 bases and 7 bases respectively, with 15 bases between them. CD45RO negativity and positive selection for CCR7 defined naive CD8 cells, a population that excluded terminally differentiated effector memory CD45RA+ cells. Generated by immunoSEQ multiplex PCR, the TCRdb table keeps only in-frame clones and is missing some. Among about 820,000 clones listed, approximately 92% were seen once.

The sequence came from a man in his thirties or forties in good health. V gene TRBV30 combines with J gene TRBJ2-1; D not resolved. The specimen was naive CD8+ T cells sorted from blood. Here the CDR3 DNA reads TGTGCCTGGAGTCTAGACAATAGGGCAAATGAGCAGTTCTTC. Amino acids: CAWSLDNRANEQFF. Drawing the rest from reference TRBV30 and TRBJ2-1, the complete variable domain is SQTIHQWPATLVQPVGSPLSLECTVEGTSNPNLYWYRQAAGRGLQLLFYSVGIGQISSEVPQNLSASRPQDRQFILSSKKLLLSDSGFYLCAWSLDNRANEQFFGPGTRLTVL.